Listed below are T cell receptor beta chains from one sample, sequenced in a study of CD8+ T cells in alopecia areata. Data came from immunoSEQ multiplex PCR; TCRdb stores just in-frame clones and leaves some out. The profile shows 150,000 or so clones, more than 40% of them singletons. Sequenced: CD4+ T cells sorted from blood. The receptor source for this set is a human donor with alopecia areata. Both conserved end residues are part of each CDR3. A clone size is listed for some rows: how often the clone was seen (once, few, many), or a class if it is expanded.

CDR3aa: CASSLPLAGSTDTQYF; v_gene: TRBV5-1; j_gene: TRBJ2-3; abundance: once
CDR3aa: CASSVSDEQFF; v_gene: TRBV2; j_gene: TRBJ2-1; abundance: few
CDR3aa: CASSPGQGRTQYF; v_gene: TRBV4-1; j_gene: TRBJ2-5; abundance: .
CDR3aa: CAWSPRQNTEAFF; v_gene: TRBV30; j_gene: TRBJ1-1; abundance: .
CDR3aa: CAWTWDHEQYF; v_gene: TRBV30; j_gene: TRBJ2-7; abundance: few
CDR3aa: CSVGRTGNEKLFF; v_gene: TRBV29-1; j_gene: TRBJ1-4; abundance: .
CDR3aa: CSSGPPGNEQFF; v_gene: TRBV29-1; j_gene: TRBJ2-1; abundance: .
CDR3aa: CASSPREGDYGYTF; v_gene: TRBV18; j_gene: TRBJ1-2; abundance: .
CDR3aa: CATSRDQTEAFF; v_gene: TRBV15; j_gene: TRBJ1-1; abundance: .
CDR3aa: CASSRGAQGFSYEQYF; v_gene: TRBV11-2; j_gene: TRBJ2-7; abundance: .
CDR3aa: CAWQGADGYTF; v_gene: TRBV30; j_gene: TRBJ1-2; abundance: .
CDR3aa: CASSLAGAYNEQFF; v_gene: TRBV7-9; j_gene: TRBJ2-1; abundance: few
CDR3aa: CASSESETQYF; v_gene: TRBV10-2; j_gene: TRBJ2-5; abundance: .
CDR3aa: CAWSRRDGNIQYF; v_gene: TRBV30; j_gene: TRBJ2-4; abundance: .
CDR3aa: CAWSPPSRTEAFF; v_gene: TRBV30; j_gene: TRBJ1-1; abundance: .